The following is a TCR beta chain sequence with its context. Its target is unknown. The data were obtained in a study of brain T cells in children with intractable seizures. With V trimmed by 2 bases and J by 0 bases, 6 bases remained unmatched. The CDR3 loop spans 19 amino acids. Germline V gives CDR1 SGHDN, CDR2 FVKESK. Study-level findings and limits: Patients' HCMV serostatus was unknown; virus specificity rests on CDR3 similarity alone.

Time point defined: blood from clinic visit 5 months post-surgery; TSC patient then seizure free. At least one anti-epileptic drug was given before surgery. Here immunoSEQ multiplex PCR was the method, and the copy in TCRdb shows in-frame clones only, minus some. This sample has under 400,000 clones, with over 90% found just once. This TCR was sampled from a boy under two years old with tuberous sclerosis and intractable seizures. The sample here was peripheral blood, taken roughly 5 months after surgery. The gene calls are TRBV14 and TRBJ2-1; 14 bases are shared with TRBD2. The CDR3 coding sequence is TGTGCCAGCAGCCAAAGACTAGCGGGAGGGAGGGGCTCCTACAATGAGCAGTTCTTC. Translated: CASSQRLAGGRGSYNEQFF. Combining the CDR3 with reference TRBV14 and TRBJ2-1 gives the whole variable domain EAGVTQFPSHSVIEKGQTVTLRCDPISGHDNLYWYRRVMGKEIKFLLHFVKESKQDESGMPNNRFLAERTGGTYSTLKVQPAELEDSGVYFCASSQRLAGGRGSYNEQFFGPGTRLTVL.